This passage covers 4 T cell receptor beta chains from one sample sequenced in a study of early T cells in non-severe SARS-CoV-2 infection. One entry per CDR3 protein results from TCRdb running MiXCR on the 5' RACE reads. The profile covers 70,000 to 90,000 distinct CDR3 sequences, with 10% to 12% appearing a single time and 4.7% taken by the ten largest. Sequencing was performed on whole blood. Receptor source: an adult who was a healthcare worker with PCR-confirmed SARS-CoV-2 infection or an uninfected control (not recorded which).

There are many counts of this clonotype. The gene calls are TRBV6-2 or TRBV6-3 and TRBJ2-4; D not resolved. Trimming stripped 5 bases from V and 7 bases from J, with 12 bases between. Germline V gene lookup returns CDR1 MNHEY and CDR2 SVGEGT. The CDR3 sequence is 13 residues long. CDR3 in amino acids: CASSRVESNIQYF. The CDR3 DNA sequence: TGTGCCAGCAGTCGTGTAGAATCCAACATTCAGTACTTC.

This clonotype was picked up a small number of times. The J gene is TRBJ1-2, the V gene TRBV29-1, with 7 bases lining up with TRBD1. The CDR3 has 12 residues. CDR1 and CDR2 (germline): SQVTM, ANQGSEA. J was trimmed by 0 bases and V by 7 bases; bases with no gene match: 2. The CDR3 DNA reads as TGCAGCGAAGGGACAGCTAACTATGGCTACACCTTC. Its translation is CSEGTANYGYTF.

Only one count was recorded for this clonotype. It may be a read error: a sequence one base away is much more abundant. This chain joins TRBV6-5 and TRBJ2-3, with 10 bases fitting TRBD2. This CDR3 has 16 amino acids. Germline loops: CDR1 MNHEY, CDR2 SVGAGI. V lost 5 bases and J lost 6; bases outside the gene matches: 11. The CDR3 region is CASSKMLAGAEDTQYF. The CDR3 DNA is TGTGCCAGCAGTAAAATGCTAGCGGGGGCCGAGGATACGCAGTATTTT.

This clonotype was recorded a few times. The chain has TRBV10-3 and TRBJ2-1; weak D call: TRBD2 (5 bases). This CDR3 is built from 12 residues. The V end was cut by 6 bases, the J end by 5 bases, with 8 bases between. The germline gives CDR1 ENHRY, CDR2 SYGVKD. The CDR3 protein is CAIREENNEQFF. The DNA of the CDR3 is TGTGCCATCAGGGAGGAAAACAATGAGCAGTTCTTC.